A selection of T cell receptor beta chains follows, all from one sample in a study of blood T cell repertoires in COVID-19. TCRdb's table, derived via immunoSEQ multiplex PCR, lists solely in-frame clones and lacks some. The data contain approximately 350,000 clones, around four fifths of them singletons. The specimen was peripheral blood. The receptors shown here come from a man younger than 40 with active or convalescent COVID-19. Both conserved end residues are part of each CDR3. The D gene is left open where the match is weak. The listing skips clone size in some rows; elsewhere it reads once, few, many or a size class.

D gene	clone size	V gene	J gene	CDR3 protein	CDR3 DNA
TRBD2	.	TRBV5-1	TRBJ2-5	CASRSAGGSGAQYF	TGCGCCAGCAGATCAGCGGGGGGATCAGGAGCCCAGTACTTC
TRBD2	.	TRBV5-8	TRBJ2-4	CASSLELAGPSAKNIQYF	TGTGCCAGCAGCTTGGAACTAGCGGGTCCCTCAGCCAAAAACATTCAGTACTTC
.	.	TRBV27	TRBJ1-5	CASSLGGVLPQHF	TGTGCCAGCAGTTTAGGTGGAGTGTTGCCCCAGCATTTT
TRBD1	.	TRBV5-5	TRBJ1-5	CASSLEGAAVQPQHF	TGTGCCAGCAGCTTGGAGGGGGCCGCGGTCCAGCCCCAGCATTTT
TRBD1	few	TRBV7-2	TRBJ2-1	CASSFGTGAYNEQFF	TGTGCCAGCAGCTTCGGGACAGGGGCCTACAATGAGCAGTTCTTC
TRBD1	.	TRBV11-2	TRBJ2-3	CASSSPTGGTDTQYF	TGTGCCAGCAGCTCGCCTACAGGGGGCACAGATACGCAGTATTTT
TRBD2	.	TRBV2	TRBJ2-1	CASSRTSGVNEQFF	TGTGCCAGCAGTCGGACTAGCGGGGTTAATGAGCAGTTCTTC
.	.	TRBV9	TRBJ1-3	CASSLVGQGGNTIYF	TGTGCCAGCAGCCTAGTGGGGCAGGGAGGAAACACCATATATTTT
.	.	TRBV24-1	TRBJ2-1	CATSDSTPSSYNEQFF	TGTGCCACCAGTGACTCGACTCCCAGCTCCTACAATGAGCAGTTCTTC
TRBD2	.	TRBV5-1	TRBJ2-3	CASSSLRGGQDTQYF	TGCGCCAGCAGCTCCCTGCGGGGGGGCCAAGATACGCAGTATTTT